The 13 T cell receptor beta chains given below trace back to one sample, sequenced in a study of blood T cell repertoires in COVID-19. The repertoire was sequenced with immunoSEQ multiplex PCR; TCRdb's copy has only in-frame clones and lacks some. The top ten hold 4% to 5.5% of the sample, which has tens of thousands of clones, 81% seen once. The sequenced material came from peripheral blood. The receptors shown here come from a man at least 80 years old with COVID-19, enrolled during active disease.

As regards this clone: An end of the junction differs from the germline gene, which may be a read error. The V and J genes are TRBV28 and TRBJ2-7; TRBD2 matches 14 bases. This CDR3 comprises 12 residues. CDR1 is MDHEN and CDR2 is SYDVKM in the germline V gene. CDR3 nucleotides: TGTGCCAGCAGTTTAGGGACTAGCGGGAGTTTCTTC. It specifies CASSLGTSGSFF.

V gene TRBV7-3 combines with J gene TRBJ2-7; 9 bases are shared with TRBD1. CDR3 size: 13 residues. The germline gives CDR1 SGHTA, CDR2 FQGTGA. The junction had 5 bases not matched to a gene; V was cut back by 4 bases and J by 7 bases. This CDR3 is CASSSMGQGEQYF. Here the CDR3 DNA reads TGTGCCAGCAGCTCTATGGGACAGGGTGAGCAGTACTTC.

The V call is TRBV6-5, the J call TRBJ2-1, with 11 bases fitting TRBD1. J was trimmed by 7 bases and V by 5 bases; bases with no gene match: 7. The CDR3 is made up of 15 amino acids. Germline-derived CDR1 and CDR2 are MNHEY and SVGAGI. CDR3 sequence (DNA): TGTGCCAGCAGTCCCGGACAGGGGGCGAAAAATGAGCAGTTCTTC. Residues: CASSPGQGAKNEQFF.

This chain links TRBV19 with TRBJ1-1; 9 bases agree with TRBD1. The CDR3 has 14 residues. V was clipped by 6 bases and J by 0 bases; unmatched bases: 2. Germline V gene sequence: CDR1 LNHDA, CDR2 SQIVND (reference sequence). The chain's CDR3 is CASRGQGLNTEAFF. The CDR3 DNA follows: TGTGCCAGTAGGGGACAGGGACTGAACACTGAAGCTTTCTTT.

The sample holds one count of this clone. V and J are TRBV7-9 and TRBJ1-4, with 7 bases lining up with TRBD1. V lost 5 bases and J lost 6; bases outside the gene matches: 6. The germline V gene encodes CDR1 SEHNR and CDR2 FQNEAQ (reference sequence). CDR3 size: 14 residues. CDR3 coding DNA: TGTGCCAGCAGCCGAAGGGGGCTGGATGAAAAACTGTTTTTT. This gives the protein CASSRRGLDEKLFF.

J is TRBJ1-1 and V is TRBV19; 11 bases are shared with TRBD1. Germline V gene lookup returns CDR1 LNHDA and CDR2 SQIVND (reference sequence). The CDR3 extends over 17 amino acids. Trimming removed 4 bases from V and 5 bases from J; junction bases left unmatched: 12. CDR3 DNA: TGTGCCAGTAGTACCGCTGGACAGGGGGCTCGGGATACTGAAGCTTTCTTT. It yields the protein CASSTAGQGARDTEAFF. Full variable domain (rest looked up from reference TRBV19 and TRBJ1-1): DGGITQSPKYLFRKEGQNVTLSCEQNLNHDAMYWYRQDPGQGLRLIYYSQIVNDFQKGDIAEGYSVSREKKESFPLTVTSAQKNPTAFYLCASSTAGQGARDTEAFFGQGTRLTVV.

The chain joins TRBV9 to TRBJ2-2, with TRBD1 as a possible D gene (5 bases). CDR3 size: 13 residues. Germline V gene data show CDR1 as SGDLS and CDR2 as YYNGEE. V dropped 2 bases and J dropped 5 bases, with 7 bases sitting between them. The CDR3 spells CASSVDITGELFF. CDR3 DNA sequence: TGTGCCAGCAGCGTGGACATAACCGGGGAGCTGTTTTTT.

CDR3 in DNA: TGTGCGAGCCACCGGACTAGCGGTCTTAATGAGCAGTTCTTC. Encoded protein: CASHRTSGLNEQFF. The rearrangement uses TRBV19 and TRBJ2-1; 10 bases are shared with TRBD2. The CDR3 runs 14 residues. Germline CDR1 reads LNHDA; CDR2 reads SQIVND (reference sequence).

This rearrangement joins TRBV20-1 to TRBJ2-5; 12 nucleotides match TRBD2. CDR1 is DFQATT, CDR2 SNEGSKA, per germline (reference sequence). Trimming at V came to 3 bases and at J to 5 bases, leaving 10 bases not matched to a gene. CDR3 length: 16 residues. Written as DNA, the CDR3 is TGCAGTGCTAGTCAGCTAGCGGGGGGGCCTGGGGAGACCCAGTACTTC. This translates into CSASQLAGGPGETQYF.

The genes are TRBV27 and TRBJ2-7; TRBD1 might be the D (6 bases). This CDR3 region has 15 residues. The V end lost 6 bases, the J end lost 7 bases, and 22 bases lay between the germline ends. Per germline, CDR1 MNHEY and CDR2 SMNVEV (reference sequence). The CDR3, as DNA: TGTGCCAGCAGCCTCTCCGGGACACCCTATTCGGAGCAGTACTTC. This sequence encodes CASSLSGTPYSEQYF.

The CDR3 protein is CASSVRGGYTDTQYF. CDR3 nucleotide sequence: TGTGCCAGCAGCGTAAGGGGCGGTTACACAGATACGCAGTATTTT. The chain is built from TRBV9 and TRBJ2-3, with a weak D call TRBD1 (5 bases). The V gene's germline CDR1 is SGDLS and CDR2 YYNGEE. V lost 1 base and J 2 bases, leaving 11 bases between the germline ends. This CDR3 is 15 amino acids long.

The rearrangement uses TRBV14 and TRBJ1-1, with TRBD1 matching 7 bases. Trimming took 4 bases from V and 1 from J; bases not matched to a gene: 15. The CDR3 has 18 residues. Germline V gene lookup returns CDR1 SGHDN and CDR2 FVKESK. The CDR3 nucleotides read TGTGCCAGCAGCCGCCCCGGGACAGCTACAATTAAGAACACTGAAGCTTTCTTT. Translating gives CASSRPGTATIKNTEAFF.

This clone was detected once. The chain links TRBV6-5 to TRBJ1-2, with 9 bases aligning to TRBD1. Germline values: CDR1 MNHEY, CDR2 SVGAGI. The V gene end was trimmed by 2 bases and the J gene end by 7 bases; junction bases not matched to a gene: 8. The CDR3 spans 15 residues. CDR3 region: CASSYHRDRDFGYTF. The CDR3 nucleotides read TGTGCCAGCAGTTACCACCGGGACAGGGATTTTGGCTACACCTTC.